The clone carrying this T cell receptor (beta chain) came up a few times. The assay was immunoSEQ multiplex PCR, and TCRdb's table has in-frame clones only and misses some. The sample carries approximately 360,000 clones, roughly 80% recorded once. This sample is part of a study of blood T cell repertoires in COVID-19. The overall study: Nucleic acid was either cDNA or gDNA, and it came from T cells, B-cell-depleted T cells, or PBMCs.

The CDR3 contains 16 residues. J lost 6 bases, V lost 4 bases, and 11 bases had no gene match. Germline loops: CDR1 SGHRS, CDR2 YFSETQ. The chain combines TRBV5-1 with TRBJ2-7, with TRBD2 matching 12 bases. Sequencing was carried out using PBMCs or T cells enriched from blood (not recorded which). The source of this sequence is a woman aged 50 to 65 who had recovered from COVID-19. DNA for the CDR3: TGCGCCAGCAGCCGCGACCTAGCGGGAGGGCCTCGCGAGCAGTACTTC. It encodes CASSRDLAGGPREQYF.